The T cell receptor (beta chain) under discussion was sequenced for a study of OX40 agonist ivuxolimab in advanced cancers. CDR1 is ENHRY and CDR2 is SYGVKD in the germline V gene. V lost 3 bases and J lost 6, with 14 bases in between. This CDR3 spans 14 amino acids. Sequenced by immunoSEQ multiplex PCR; TCRdb stores in-frame clones only, minus some. The sample lists around 85,000 clones, about 89% seen once, with 8.4% in the top ten. This clonotype was sampled from an adult with an advanced solid tumor such as melanoma, head and neck, liver or kidney cancer. Specimen: CD4+ or CD8+ T cells sorted from blood, collected in a trial of the OX40 agonist ivuxolimab. The gene calls are TRBV10-3 and TRBJ1-2; D is uncertain. CDR3 sequence: CAISEFTRTHGYTF. In DNA, the CDR3 is TGTGCCATCAGTGAATTCACTAGAACCCATGGCTACACCTTC.